The T cell receptor beta chain under discussion was sequenced for a study of blood T cell repertoires in COVID-19. Study details: PBMCs, B-cell-depleted T cells, or T cells were the source of the cDNA or gDNA that made up the material.

Per the study methods: Nucleated cell counts were estimated from reference gene primer amplification. TCRdb's table, derived via immunoSEQ multiplex PCR, lists solely in-frame clones and lacks some. V, J and clone size are taken as reported in that table, and D and trimming were inferred from the DNA itself. The sample lists about 160,000 clones, around 93% seen once, with roughly 4.8% in the top ten. Germline trimming cut 5 bases from V and 2 bases from J; bases unmatched to any gene: 7. Germline V lookup: CDR1 SGHTA, CDR2 FQGNSA. This CDR3 region has 16 residues. The chain links TRBV7-2 to TRBJ1-5; 9 bases fit TRBD1. The clonotype was recovered from a woman in her 50s with acute or convalescent COVID-19. Sample: peripheral blood. As DNA, the CDR3 is TGTGCCAGCAGCCCTATACAGGGGGCAGGCAATCAGCCCCAGCATTTT. Its translation: CASSPIQGAGNQPQHF.